Presented here are 3 T cell receptor beta chains from one specimen sequenced in a study of OX40 agonist ivuxolimab in advanced cancers. The table came from immunoSEQ multiplex PCR; TCRdb's copy has only in-frame clones and leaves some out. The data show around 14,000 clones, with roughly 65% seen just once and roughly 36% held by the top ten. The sequences come from CD4+ or CD8+ T cells sorted from blood, collected in a trial of the OX40 agonist ivuxolimab. Source of these receptors: an adult with an advanced solid tumor such as melanoma, head and neck, liver or kidney cancer.

The chain recombines TRBV5-1 with TRBJ1-2; D is possibly TRBD1 (6 bases). Trimming removed 3 bases at V and 6 bases at J, with 15 bases between. Germline CDR1 SGHRS, CDR2 YFSETQ. CDR3 length equals 14 residues. The CDR3 sequence: CASSSNGGSDGYTF. CDR3 nucleotides: TGCGCCAGCAGCTCCAACGGGGGCTCGGATGGCTACACCTTC.

This sequence joins TRBV4-1 and TRBJ2-3; D is perhaps TRBD2 (5 bases). Trimming cost V 0 bases and J 5 bases, with 18 bases left between them. The CDR3 totals 17 residues. CDR1 MGHRA and CDR2 YSYEKL come from the germline V gene. The CDR3 is CASSQESATPRGDTQYF. The CDR3 DNA reads TGCGCCAGCAGCCAAGAATCCGCGACTCCCCGGGGAGATACGCAGTATTTT.

V and J are TRBV2 and TRBJ2-3, with D perhaps TRBD2 (6 bases). The V gene's germline CDR1 is SNHLY and CDR2 FYNNEI. This CDR3 comprises 18 residues. The V end lost 4 bases, the J end lost 4 bases, and 24 bases lay between the germline ends. CDR3 sequence: CASSGTGDTLNPSDTQYF. CDR3 sequence (DNA): TGTGCCAGCAGTGGTACGGGAGACACCCTCAACCCCTCAGATACGCAGTATTTT. The full variable domain, completed using reference TRBV2 and TRBJ2-3, is EPEVTQTPSHQVTQMGQEVILRCVPISNHLYFYWYRQILGQKVEFLVSFYNNEISEKSEIFDDQFSVERPDGSNFTLKIRSTKLEDSAMYFCASSGTGDTLNPSDTQYFGPGTRLTVL.